What follows are 3 T cell receptor beta chains derived from one specimen sequenced in a study of monozygotic twins with inflammatory bowel disease. TCRdb reprocessed the 5' RACE reads and stores each CDR3 protein as one record, lacking DNA. The sample features about 300,000 distinct CDR3 sequences, with 5.6% in its top ten. Material for sequencing was blood. All receptors derive from a human donor with ulcerative colitis or Crohn's disease, or a healthy co-twin of an affected twin (not recorded which).

The CDR3 loop reads CAWSLPTALNEKLFF. The V and J genes are TRBV30 and TRBJ1-4; TCRdb indicates TRBD1, and absent DNA this call remains unverified. The germline V gene has CDR1 GTSNPN and CDR2 SVGIG (reference sequence). The CDR3 consists of 15 residues.

J is TRBJ2-5 and V is TRBV5-1; the D gene TCRdb calls, TRBD2, cannot be checked with no DNA. Germline-derived CDR1 and CDR2 are SGHRS and YFSETQ. There are 14 residues in the CDR3. The CDR3 loop is CASSLEGRAETQYF.

This rearrangement joins TRBV5-1 to TRBJ2-3; there is no DNA to check the TCRdb D call of TRBD1. Germline V gene sequence: CDR1 SGHRS, CDR2 YFSETQ. The CDR3 has 14 residues. The CDR3 protein is CASSAGQATDTQYF.